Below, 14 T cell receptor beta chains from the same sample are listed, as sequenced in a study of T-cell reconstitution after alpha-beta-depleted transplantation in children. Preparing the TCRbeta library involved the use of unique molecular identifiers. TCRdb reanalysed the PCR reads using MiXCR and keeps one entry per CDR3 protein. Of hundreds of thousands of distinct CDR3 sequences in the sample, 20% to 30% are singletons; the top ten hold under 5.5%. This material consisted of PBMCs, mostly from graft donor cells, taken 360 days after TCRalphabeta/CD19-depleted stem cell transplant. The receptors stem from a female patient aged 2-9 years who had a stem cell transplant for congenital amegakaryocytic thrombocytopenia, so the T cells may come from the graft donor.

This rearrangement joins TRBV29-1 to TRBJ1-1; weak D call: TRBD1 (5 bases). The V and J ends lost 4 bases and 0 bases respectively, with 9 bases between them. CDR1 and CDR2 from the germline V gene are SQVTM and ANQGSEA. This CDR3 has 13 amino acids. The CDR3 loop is CSVADRLNTEAFF. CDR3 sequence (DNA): TGCAGCGTTGCCGACAGATTGAACACTGAAGCTTTCTTT.

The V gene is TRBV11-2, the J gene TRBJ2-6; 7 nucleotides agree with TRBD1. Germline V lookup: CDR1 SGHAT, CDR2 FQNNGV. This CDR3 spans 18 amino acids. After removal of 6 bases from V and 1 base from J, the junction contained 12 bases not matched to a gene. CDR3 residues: CASSSWTGHHSGANVLTF. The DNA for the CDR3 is TGTGCCAGCAGTTCTTGGACAGGACATCATTCTGGGGCCAACGTCCTGACTTTC.

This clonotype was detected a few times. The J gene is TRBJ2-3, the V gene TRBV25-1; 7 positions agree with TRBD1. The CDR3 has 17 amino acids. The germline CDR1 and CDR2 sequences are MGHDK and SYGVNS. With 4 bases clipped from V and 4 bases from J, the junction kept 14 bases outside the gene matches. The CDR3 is CASSGSPGTAIPDTQYF. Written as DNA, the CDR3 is TGTGCCAGCAGTGGTTCCCCCGGGACAGCAATACCAGATACGCAGTATTTT.

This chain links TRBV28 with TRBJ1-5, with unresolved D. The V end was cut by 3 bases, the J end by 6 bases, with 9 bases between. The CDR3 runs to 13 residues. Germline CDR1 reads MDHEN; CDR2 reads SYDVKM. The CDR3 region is CASSFGRRQPQHF. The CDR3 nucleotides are TGTGCCAGCAGTTTTGGCAGACGTCAGCCCCAGCATTTT. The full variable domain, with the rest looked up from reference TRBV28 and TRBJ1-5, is DVKVTQSSRYLVKRTGEKVFLECVQDMDHENMFWYRQDPGLGLRLIYFSYDVKMKEKGDIPEGYSVSREKKERFSLILESASTNQTSMYLCASSFGRRQPQHFGDGTRLSIL.

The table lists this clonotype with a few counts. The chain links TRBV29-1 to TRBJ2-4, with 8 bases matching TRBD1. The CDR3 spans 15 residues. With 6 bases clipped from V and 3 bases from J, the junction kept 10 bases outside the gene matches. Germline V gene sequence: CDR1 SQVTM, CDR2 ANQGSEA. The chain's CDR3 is CSVAGGYGDKNIQYF. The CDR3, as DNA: TGCAGCGTCGCAGGGGGCTACGGAGACAAAAACATTCAGTACTTC.

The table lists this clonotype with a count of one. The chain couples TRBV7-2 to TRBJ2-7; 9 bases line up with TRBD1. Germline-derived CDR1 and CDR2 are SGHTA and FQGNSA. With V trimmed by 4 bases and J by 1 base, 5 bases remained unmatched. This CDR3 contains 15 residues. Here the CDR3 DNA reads TGTGCCAGCAGCTCCATGGGACAGGGATCCTACGAGCAGTACTTC. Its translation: CASSSMGQGSYEQYF.

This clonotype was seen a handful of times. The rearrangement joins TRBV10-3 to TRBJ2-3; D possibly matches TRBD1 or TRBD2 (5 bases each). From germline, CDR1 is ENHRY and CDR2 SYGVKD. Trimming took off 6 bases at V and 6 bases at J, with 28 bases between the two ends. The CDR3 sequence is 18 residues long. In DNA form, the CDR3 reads TGTGCCATCAGAACTGCAGGGCGAAGCGGAATGGAAATGGATACGCAGTATTTT. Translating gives CAIRTAGRSGMEMDTQYF.

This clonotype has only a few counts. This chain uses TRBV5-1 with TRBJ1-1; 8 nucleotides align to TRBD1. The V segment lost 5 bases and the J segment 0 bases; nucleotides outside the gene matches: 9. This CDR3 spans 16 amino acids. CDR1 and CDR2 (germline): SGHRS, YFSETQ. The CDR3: CASSTGQENLNTEAFF. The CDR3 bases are TGCGCCAGCAGTACGGGACAGGAGAACCTGAACACTGAAGCTTTCTTT. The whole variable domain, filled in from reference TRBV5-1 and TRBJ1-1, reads KAGVTQTPRYLIKTRGQQVTLSCSPISGHRSVSWYQQTPGQGLQFLFEYFSETQRNKGNFPGRFSGRQFSNSRSEMNVSTLELGDSALYLCASSTGQENLNTEAFFGQGTRLTVV.

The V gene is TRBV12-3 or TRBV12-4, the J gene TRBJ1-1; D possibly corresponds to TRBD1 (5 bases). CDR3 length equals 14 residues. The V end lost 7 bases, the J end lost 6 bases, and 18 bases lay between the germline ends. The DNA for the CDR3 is TGTGCCAGCACCTGGGGGGTTAATAGCCCTGAAGCTTTCTTT. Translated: CASTWGVNSPEAFF.

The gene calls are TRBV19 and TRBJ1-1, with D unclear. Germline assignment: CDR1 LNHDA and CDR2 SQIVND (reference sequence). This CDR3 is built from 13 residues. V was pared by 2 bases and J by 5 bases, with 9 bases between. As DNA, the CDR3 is TGTGCCAGTAGTATACTGGGGAGGACTGAAGCTTTCTTT. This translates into CASSILGRTEAFF.

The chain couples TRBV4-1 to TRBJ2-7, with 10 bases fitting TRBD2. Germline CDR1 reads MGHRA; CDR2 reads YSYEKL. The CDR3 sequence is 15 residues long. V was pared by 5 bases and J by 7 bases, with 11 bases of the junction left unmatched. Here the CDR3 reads CASSFRTSGIQEQYF. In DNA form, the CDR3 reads TGCGCCAGCAGCTTCAGGACTAGCGGCATCCAAGAGCAGTACTTC.

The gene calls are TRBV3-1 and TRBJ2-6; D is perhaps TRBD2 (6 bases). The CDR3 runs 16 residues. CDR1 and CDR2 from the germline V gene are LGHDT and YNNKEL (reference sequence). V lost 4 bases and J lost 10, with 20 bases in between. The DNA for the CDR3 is TGTGCCAGCAGCCCCATCTGGGGAGGTGTAGATAACGTCCTGACTTTC. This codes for CASSPIWGGVDNVLTF.

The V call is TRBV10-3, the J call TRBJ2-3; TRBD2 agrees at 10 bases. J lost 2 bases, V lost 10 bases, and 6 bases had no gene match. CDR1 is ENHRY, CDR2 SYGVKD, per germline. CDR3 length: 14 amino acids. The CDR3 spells CATTGTSVTDTQYF. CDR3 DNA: TGTGCCACCACCGGGACTAGCGTCACAGATACGCAGTATTTT.

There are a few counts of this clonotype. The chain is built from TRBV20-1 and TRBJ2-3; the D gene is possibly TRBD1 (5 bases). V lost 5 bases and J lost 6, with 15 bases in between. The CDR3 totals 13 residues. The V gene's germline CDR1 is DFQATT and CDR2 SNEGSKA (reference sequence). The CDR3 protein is CSAAWADSDTQYF. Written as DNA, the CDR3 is TGCAGTGCTGCGTGGGCCGACAGCGATACGCAGTATTTT.